The 21 T cell receptor beta chains presented below share a single source sample, sequenced in a study of tissue T cells after allogeneic stem cell transplantation. Clones were read by immunoSEQ multiplex PCR, and TCRdb kept only the in-frame ones, dropping some. The data contain a few thousand clones, around 40% of them singletons. Regarding time point: mouse harvest day 14 after allogeneic transplant. Tail vein injection delivered 10^7 T-cell-depleted bone marrow cells and 10^6 splenic CD5+ T cells. Input material: lymph node tissue. Receptors originate from a female BALB/c mouse given C57BL/6 T cells with graft-versus-host disease after an allogeneic hematopoietic cell transplant.

About this clone: Gene names are the mouse ones. The read finishes 1 residue shy of the CDR3 end, and the germline J gene is used to complete it. V usage is TRBV5 and J usage is TRBJ1-5; D gene ambiguous. Germline V gene lookup returns CDR1 LGHNA and CDR2 YNLKQL (reference sequence). V lost 4 bases to trimming and J lost 1 base, with 5 bases between them. This CDR3 is built from 13 residues. Partial CDR3 DNA: TGTGCCAGCAGCCCACACAACAACCAGGCTCCGCTT. As protein: CASSPHNNQAPL. The complete CDR3 protein is CASSPHNNQAPLF.

With regard to this clone: Gene and germline names: mouse. The read falls 1 residue short of the CDR3 end, and the missing part is taken from the germline J gene. The V gene is TRBV26, the J gene TRBJ1-1; D might be TRBD1 (5 bases). This CDR3 contains 13 residues. The V gene lost 4 bases and the J gene lost 1 base, with 7 bases spanning the gap. Germline V gene sequence: CDR1 KGHPV, CDR2 FQNQEV (reference sequence). CDR3 loop: CASSPGRNTEVFF. The sequenced CDR3 bases are TGTGCCAGCAGTCCGGGACGGAACACAGAAGTCTTC.

Concerning this clone: All gene names here are mouse names. The CDR3 protein is CASSQQGGSGNTLYF. The sequenced part of the CDR3 DNA is TGTGCCAGCAGTCAACAGGGGGGTTCTGGAAATACGCTCTAT. The rearrangement links TRBV26 to TRBJ1-3; TRBD1 matches 8 bases. The CDR3 end is not reached by the read, which stops 1 residue before it; the germline J gene fills it in. The ends lost 4 bases at V and 0 bases at J; junction bases unmatched: 2. The germline CDR1 and CDR2 sequences are KGHPV and FQNQEV (reference sequence). The CDR3 loop spans 15 amino acids.

As to this clone: Gene names are the mouse ones. The CDR3 end falls 1 residue outside the read, so it is completed with the germline J gene. The chain carries TRBV13-1 and TRBJ2-7; D unresolved. The germline V and J ends were trimmed by 3 bases and 5 bases, with 6 bases remaining between them. The CDR3 runs to 11 residues. The germline V gene has CDR1 NSHNY and CDR2 SYGAGN. The CDR3 reads CASSAANEQYF. CDR3 DNA, as far as it was read: TGTGCCAGCAGTGCCGCAAATGAACAGTAC.

This clone was seen more than once but under ten times. The gene names here belong to mouse. The sequenced fragment ends 1 residue before the CDR3 boundary, so the rest is inferred from the germline J gene. The chain carries TRBV15 and TRBJ2-4; D remains ambiguous. Germline assignment: CDR1 SGHND and CDR2 FRSKSL. Trimming left V 6 bases short and J 5 bases short, with 9 bases between. The CDR3 runs to 12 residues. The sequenced CDR3 bases are TGTGCCAGCAGGGGAGGGCGAAACACCTTGTAC. Amino acid sequence: CASRGGRNTLY. The entire CDR3 protein reads CASRGGRNTLYF.

By share, this clone ranks as large. Mouse germline and gene names are used. The read finishes 1 residue shy of the CDR3 end, and the germline J gene is used to complete it. The chain combines TRBV13-3 with TRBJ2-5; 9 bases fit TRBD1. Looked up from germline, CDR1 is NNHDY and CDR2 is SYVADS. CDR3 length: 13 residues. V lost 5 bases to trimming and J lost 5 bases; unmatched junction nucleotides: 3. The CDR3 sequence: CASSPGQGDTQYF. Partial CDR3 DNA: TGTGCCAGCAGCCCGGGACAGGGAGACACCCAGTAC. The variable domain in full, completed from reference TRBV13-3 and TRBJ2-5, reads EAAVTQSPRSKVAVTGGKVTLSCHQTNNHDYMYWYRQDTGHGLRLIHYSYVADSTEKGDIPDGYKASRPSQENFSLILELASLSQTAVYFCASSPGQGDTQYFGPGTRLLVL.

A note on this clone: All gene names here are mouse names. The CDR3 goes on 1 residue after the read ends, and that part is filled in from the germline J gene. The rearrangement uses TRBV15 and TRBJ1-5; D is uncertain. The CDR3 runs to 14 residues. The V and J ends lost 3 bases and 0 bases respectively, with 6 bases between them. Germline-derived CDR1 and CDR2 are SGHND and FRSKSL. CDR3 DNA (partial): TGTGCCAGCAGTTTGGGGTATAACAACCAGGCTCCGCTT. Protein sequence: CASSLGYNNQAPL. The whole CDR3 sequence is CASSLGYNNQAPLF.

This clone was seen only once. The gene names given are mouse names. This CDR3 is CASSQDTEVFF. The part of the CDR3 DNA that was read is TGTGCCAGCAGCCAAGACACAGAAGTCTTC. This rearrangement joins TRBV2 to TRBJ1-1; D is uncertain. The read ends 1 residue early relative to the CDR3; the germline J gene fills the gap. Per the germline V gene, CDR1 is LGHNA and CDR2 is YSYQKL. The CDR3 has 11 residues. Trimming removed 0 bases from V and 4 bases from J, with 0 bases in between.

Details on this clone: Gene names are mouse gene names. The sequenced fragment ends 1 residue before the CDR3 boundary, so the rest is inferred from the germline J gene. The genes are TRBV19 and TRBJ2-7, with 11 bases matching TRBD1. From germline, CDR1 is FNHDT and CDR2 SITEND (reference sequence). The CDR3 covers 14 residues. Losses at the gene ends were 5 bases for V and 3 bases for J; bases not matched to a gene: 4. This CDR3 reads CASSHGTGGYEQYF. The part of the CDR3 DNA that was read is TGTGCCAGCAGCCACGGGACAGGGGGCTATGAACAGTAC.

This clone was observed a few times. Mouse gene names and germline throughout. Read coverage stops 1 residue before the CDR3 terminus; the germline J gene supplies the remainder. This chain links TRBV13-1 with TRBJ2-7; D gene ambiguous. Looked up from germline, CDR1 is NSHNY and CDR2 is SYGAGN. V shed 4 bases and J shed 4 bases, with 9 bases lying between them. The CDR3 contains 12 residues. The CDR3 DNA, read in part, is TGTGCCAGCAGTCTCGACAAATATGAACAGTAC. Residues: CASSLDKYEQY. The whole CDR3 is CASSLDKYEQYF.

This clone was observed a single time. Here the gene names and germline are mouse. The read finishes 1 residue shy of the CDR3 end, and the germline J gene is used to complete it. The J gene is TRBJ2-7, the V gene TRBV3; 10 bases are shared with TRBD2. The V and J ends lost 6 bases and 0 bases, in that order; junction bases with no gene match: 2. This CDR3 spans 14 amino acids. Germline loops: CDR1 SNHLY, CDR2 FYNGKV (reference sequence). The DNA read from the CDR3 is TGTGCCAGCAGTGACTGGGGGGACTCCTATGAACAGTAC. Encoded protein: CASSDWGDSYEQY. The full CDR3 protein reads CASSDWGDSYEQYF.

Comment on this clone: Mouse gene names apply. The DNA ends 1 residue before the CDR3 does, and the rest of the CDR3 is filled in from the germline J gene. V and J are TRBV26 and TRBJ1-4, with TRBD1 identical over 10 bases. Trimming took 7 bases from V and 6 from J; bases not matched to a gene: 8. CDR1 and CDR2 from the germline V gene are KGHPV and FQNQEV (reference sequence). There are 15 residues in the CDR3. The part of the CDR3 DNA that was read is TGTGCCAGCACCTCCGGGACAGGGGAGTACGAAAGATTATTT. Protein product: CASTSGTGEYERLF. The whole CDR3 sequence is CASTSGTGEYERLFF. The whole variable domain, filled in from reference TRBV26 and TRBJ1-4, reads NSKVIQTPRYLVKGQGQKAKMRCIPEKGHPVVFWYQQNKNNEFKFLINFQNQEVLQQIDMTEKRFSAECPSNSPCSLEIQSSEAGDSALYLCASTSGTGEYERLFFGHGTKLSVL.

Of note for this clone: The genes and germline here are from mouse. The CDR3 end lies 1 residue beyond the end of the read and is filled in from the germline J gene. V and J are TRBV26 and TRBJ2-1, with D perhaps TRBD1 (5 bases). Germline loops: CDR1 KGHPV, CDR2 FQNQEV (reference sequence). The CDR3 covers 13 residues. Trimming took off 4 bases at V and 4 bases at J, with 8 bases between the two ends. The CDR3 DNA, read in part, is TGTGCCAGCAGTCCAGGACAATATGCTGAGCAGTTC. Its protein product is CASSPGQYAEQF. The CDR3 in full is CASSPGQYAEQFF.

About this clone itself: Gene names are mouse gene names. The read terminates 1 residue ahead of where the CDR3 ends, so the germline J gene completes it. The chain has TRBV19 and TRBJ2-5; 11 bases line up with TRBD1. Germline V lookup: CDR1 FNHDT, CDR2 SITEND (reference sequence). This CDR3 comprises 15 residues. J gave up 0 bases and V 5 bases, and 2 bases lay outside the gene matches. Incomplete CDR3 DNA: TGTGCCAGCAGAGGACAGGGGGCTAACCAAGACACCCAGTAC. Residues: CASRGQGANQDTQY. The CDR3 reads in full as CASRGQGANQDTQYF.

Only a few counts were recorded for this clone. Here the gene names and germline are mouse. The read finishes 1 residue shy of the CDR3 end, and the germline J gene is used to complete it. The J gene is TRBJ2-1, the V gene TRBV15; 10 positions agree with TRBD2. The CDR3 runs to 14 residues. V trimming: 5 bases; J trimming: 3 bases; junction bases outside the gene matches: 1. The germline V gene has CDR1 SGHND and CDR2 FRSKSL. The covered CDR3 bases are TGTGCCAGCAGTGGACTGGGGGTCTATGCTGAGCAGTTC. Amino acid sequence: CASSGLGVYAEQF. The full CDR3 protein reads CASSGLGVYAEQFF.

By sample fraction, this clone is large (0.1 to 1%). Each gene name is a mouse one. Read coverage stops 1 residue before the CDR3 terminus; the germline J gene supplies the remainder. The chain carries TRBV16 and TRBJ2-7; 12 positions match TRBD2. J was trimmed by 7 bases and V by 5 bases; bases with no gene match: 9. Germline lookup yields CDR1 SGHSA and CDR2 FRNQAP. The CDR3 loop spans 15 amino acids. This CDR3 is CASSPLTGGAFEQYF. CDR3 DNA (partial): TGTGCAAGCAGCCCCCTGACTGGGGGGGCATTCGAACAGTAC.

Comment on this clone: The gene names here belong to mouse. The sequence runs out 1 residue before the end of the CDR3; the remainder is reconstructed from the germline J gene. The rearrangement joins TRBV4 to TRBJ2-7; 7 bases map to TRBD2. This CDR3 comprises 12 residues. V gave up 4 bases and J gave up 4 bases; unmatched junction bases: 1. Germline assignment: CDR1 LGHDT and CDR2 YNNKQL (reference sequence). The part of the CDR3 DNA that was read is TGTGCCAGCAGCTCCTGGGGGTATGAACAGTAC. Translating gives CASSSWGYEQY. The entire CDR3 protein reads CASSSWGYEQYF.

This clone is deemed large. Each gene name is a mouse one. Read coverage stops 1 residue before the CDR3 terminus; the germline J gene supplies the remainder. V and J are TRBV26 and TRBJ2-7; 10 bases align to TRBD2. The germline CDR1 and CDR2 sequences are KGHPV and FQNQEV (reference sequence). The CDR3 is 14 residues long. V shed 6 bases and J 4 bases; nucleotides not matched to a gene: 6. The CDR3 sequence is CASSPPGLGYEQYF. The DNA read from the CDR3 is TGTGCCAGCAGCCCACCGGGACTGGGGTATGAACAGTAC.

This clone was counted between two and nine times. The genes and germline here are from mouse. The read ends 1 residue early relative to the CDR3; the germline J gene fills the gap. The J gene is TRBJ2-7, the V gene TRBV26, with 10 bases matching TRBD1. Per the germline V gene, CDR1 is KGHPV and CDR2 is FQNQEV (reference sequence). Trimming removed 4 bases from V and 4 bases from J; junction bases left unmatched: 4. The CDR3 extends over 14 amino acids. CDR3 DNA (partial): TGTGCCAGCAGTCCTCCGGGACAGGGGTATGAACAGTAC. Protein product: CASSPPGQGYEQY. The entire CDR3 is CASSPPGQGYEQYF.

Comment on this clone: Mouse germline and gene names are used. The read comes to an end 1 residue before the CDR3 does, leaving the germline J gene to fill in the end. The V gene is TRBV23, the J gene TRBJ2-4; the D segment call TRBD1 is taken from the table without a DNA check. The CDR3 totals 13 residues. Germline V gives CDR1 KGHTA, CDR2 FQNQQP. The part of the CDR3 DNA that was read is TGCTCCAGCAGTCAAGACAGCAAAAACACCTTGTAC. Translating it yields CSSSQDSKNTLY. The CDR3 as a whole reads CSSSQDSKNTLYF.

Remarks on this clone: Any gene name here is a mouse gene name. Coverage ceases 1 residue before the CDR3 finishes, and the germline J gene fills in the end. J is TRBJ1-5 and V is TRBV13-1; a weak D match, TRBD1 (6 bases). V was shortened by 3 bases and J by 0 bases, with 13 bases between the two germline ends. This CDR3 has 16 residues. The germline V gene encodes CDR1 NSHNY and CDR2 SYGAGN. The CDR3 sequence is CASSASGALNNQAPLF. Partial CDR3 DNA: TGTGCCAGCAGTGCCTCAGGGGCCCTTAACAACCAGGCTCCGCTT.